This T cell receptor (beta chain) was identified in a study of cytomegalovirus exposure and HLA in healthy donors (dated by TCRdb to 2017 to 2019). Study-wide context: An earlier analysis of some 620 of the donors reported around 280 Gb of sequence data and 117 million unique TCR beta sequences obtained from roughly 170 million T cells. An early release that covered fewer than 750 HLA-typed donors contained around 300 gigabases of sequencing data and about 93 million unique TCR sequences. The genetic ancestry cluster associated with self-reported Caucasian donors included about 84% of the approximately 430 genotyped donors. The study aimed to test whether signatures of past pathogen exposure could be identified by cataloging public T cell receptors. The T cell repertoires of several hundred subjects were profiled by immunosequencing and related to cytomegalovirus serostatus. Besides the first cohort of roughly 640 subjects, a separate validation cohort made up of 90 to 150 different subjects was used. The study combined high-throughput TCR immunosequencing, statistical association of individual TCRs with disease status, and machine learning to predict cytomegalovirus infection status. In a later analysis, previously published TCR beta repertoires from 666 donors were re-analyzed and high-resolution HLA genotyping was added so that TCR occurrence patterns could be studied. Rather than drawing on any new phenotypic data, the later analysis identified candidate immune exposures from TCR beta sequences and the way those sequences occurred across donors. To decide whether each TCR beta V gene segment behaved as functional or pseudogenic, an earlier analysis of some 600 of the donors relied on high-throughput TCR beta sequencing. Donor age, sex, ethnicity and CMV serostatus were compiled alongside the repertoire data. A later genetic analysis used genome-wide SNP genotypes for about 65% of the roughly 670 donors, treating that subset as a discovery cohort. Every repertoire in the discovery cohort had been generated on one and the same sequencing platform. HLA typing included class I and class II loci at four-digit resolution. Typing coverage differed by locus: A, B, C, DRB1 and DQB1 were typed in about 620-640 donors, DQA1 in 522, DPA1 in 600 to 610, and DPB1 in 400 to 490. Several DR-DQ haplotypes were handled as single units for association and clustering, since linkage in the cohort was strong. Across 398 genotyped donors of the cohort, an average of roughly 250,000 unique TCR beta nucleotide sequences per donor were sequenced, and 15% to 20% of those sequences were non-productive.

Points on this clone: Its antigen remains undetermined. No base-level quality is on record; no much larger clone is a single base apart.

The cohort was made up of 650 to 700 healthy bone marrow donors. Cohort members were all nominally healthy when sampled, although unrecorded immune exposures were likely present. The donor tested CMV seropositive and was one of the 289 seropositive cohort members. Each donor provided a peripheral blood sample, and peripheral blood mononuclear cells were used for TCR beta sequencing. Genomic DNA was extracted from the blood cell samples with the Qiagen DNeasy Blood Extraction Kit. CDR1 and CDR2, looked up from the germline V gene, are MNHNS and SASEGT. Relative to germline, V is 3 bases shorter and J is 1 base shorter, with 12 bases between their ends. The CDR3 measures 15 amino acids from cysteine to phenylalanine. CDR3 DNA only is kept here, 45 bases in frame from base 1. On the study overall, not on this receptor specifically: In this cohort, only TCR beta chains were sequenced, and detectable features were limited by the absence of alpha or paired-chain data. Broadly in line with IMGT annotations, most TCR beta V segments showed up in productive rearrangements about 87% or about 30% of the time in an earlier analysis of around 550 of the donors. Assigning TCR associations to individual alleles was difficult when HLA alleles, especially DR and DQ, strongly co-occurred. At a false discovery rate of 0.05, a later analysis linked some 17,000 TCR beta sequences to specific HLA alleles. Correlated functional status among segregating V segments might reflect linkage disequilibrium, but an unknown experimental factor could not be ruled out. The authors suggested that the approach could potentially be extended to other disease states and immunological phenotypes. The sequencing pipeline was judged likely to have produced a cluster of highly shared sequence variants as a technical artifact. Compared with equally common non-associated chains, HLA-associated TCR beta chains in a later analysis were more clonally expanded and had lower generation probabilities. Compared with the approximately 710-donor mean, donors in an Asian-associated ancestry cluster had fewer N-insertions in productive TCRs, according to a later genetic analysis. Several of the top co-occurrence clusters appeared to be linked to parvovirus B19, influenza, CMV and Epstein-Barr virus, according to a later analysis. In a later genetic analysis, a missense DCLRE1C variant was associated with V-gene and J-gene trimming of TCR beta chains, and the association was replicated in an independent cohort. Roughly uniform sequencing depth across donors was assumed in presence/absence analyses, although this assumption may not hold. In vitro tests confirmed that a few of the cytomegalovirus-associated TCR beta chains recognize cytomegalovirus antigens. Because counts were too low, seventeen rarely observed V segments, including chromosome 9 orphons, were left out of the earlier analysis of approximately 500 of the donors. Most CMV-associated TCR beta chains appeared to be HLA-restricted in a later analysis, and the HLA associations seemed to be driven largely by CMV exposure. In a later analysis, TCR association rates were found to vary across HLA loci, with the most associated TCRs seen for DRB1 alleles and the fewest for HLA-C alleles. Immune exposure information for the cohort was limited to CMV serostatus. Because the 87-base-pair reads could not distinguish some IMGT-functional V segments, including TRBV6-2 and TRBV6-3, those segments were excluded. The classifier was reported to diagnose cytomegalovirus status with high specificity and sensitivity in both the original cohort and the validation cohort. In the study, 164 TCR beta chains were listed as associated with cytomegalovirus. Because some donors lacked HLA typing at each locus, the association tests relied only on the typed subset. While some public TCRs were present in many individuals, most TCR sequences turned up only very rarely across donors. A further reported finding was that TCR beta sequences accurately predicted the HLA-A and HLA-B alleles for most subjects in the first cohort.

The library was generated by the immunoSEQ multiplex PCR assay. For the multiplex PCR, a mixture combining 60 forward primers for TCR Vbeta segments and 13 reverse primers for TCR Jbeta segments was used. Amplification of the CDR3 region of rearranged TCR beta genes was performed with a multiplex PCR assay on genomic DNA. On the Illumina HiSeq System, the amplified TCR beta libraries were sequenced as 87-base-pair reads. The published analysis was carried out like this. A later analysis counted 65 million to 90 million unique TCR beta chains across the roughly 700 repertoires, and some 12 million of these chains were shared by at least two donors. Raw reads were error-corrected and collapsed into unique sequences by a nearest-neighbor algorithm in which closely related sequences were merged to remove PCR and sequencing errors. To assign V, D and J gene segments, CDR3 sequences were aligned to IMGT reference sequences. For a sequence to be retained, a match of at least six nucleotides to both a V gene segment and a J gene segment was required. A rearrangement counted as productive if the CDR3 had no stop codons and remained in frame with V and J, and every other rearrangement counted as non-productive. CDR3 was defined by IMGT convention, running from the second conserved V-encoded cysteine to the conserved J-encoded phenylalanine. The earlier analysis of about 640 of the donors excluded any sequence lacking an unambiguous match to a single V gene segment. An earlier analysis of a few hundred of the donors classified V segments as functional when productive rearrangements were above 56.7% and as segregating when the standard deviation between donors was above 5%. A statistical classification framework was built to diagnose cytomegalovirus status from the catalog of TCR beta chain sequences. V and J gene assignment, in a later analysis, came from comparing TCR nucleotide sequences with IMGT/GENE-DB human TR gene sequences. Using the TCRdist pipeline, a later analysis assigned CDR3 sequences along with most-parsimonious VDJ recombination scenarios. In a later analysis, each TCR beta chain was defined by its CDR3 amino acid sequence together with its V-gene family, and reads lacking a unique V-gene family were excluded. In a later analysis, a few hundred highly shared, low-generation-probability nucleotide sequences were removed to address suspected cross-contamination and a sequencing artifact. A later analysis calculated a clonal expansion index for each public chain from normalized within-repertoire ranks of inferred template counts. In a later analysis, generation probabilities were computed using a VDJ recombination model fitted to out-of-frame rearrangements, and the results were checked against IGoR. A later analysis scored TCR-TCR, TCR-HLA and TCR-CMV co-occurrence with hypergeometric tests, applying a repertoire-size bias correction to TCR pairs. To estimate false discovery rates, a later analysis permuted the HLA or CMV assignments 20 times. In a later analysis, co-occurring TCRs were grouped using DBSCAN, with TCRdist sequence similarity added in when clustering inside HLA-allele-positive subsets. Co-occurrence clustering excluded repertoires with fewer than 30,000 or more than 120,000 public chains, plus five with anomalous nucleotide sharing. In TCRdb, the immuneACCESS table is reduced to in-frame sequences with V and J assigned. These tables do not hold every clone; where another copy was compared, an unresolved V gene accounts for under half, and the others remain unexplained. V, J and clone size reflect that table, while D and trimming were determined from the DNA. The sample yields 120,000 or so clones; roughly 70% were counted once. The top ten hold 2.9% of the sample.

This receptor chain uses TRBV6-1 and TRBJ1-1; matching of 5 bases hints at TRBD1 as the D gene. The source material was PBMCs. This receptor was identified in a woman between 35 and 50 years old in good health and CMV-seropositive. The CDR3 sequence is CASSEADRRNTEAFF. The sequence in DNA is TGTGCCAGCAGTGAGGCCGACAGAAGGAACACTGAAGCTTTCTTT.